This is a list of T cell receptor beta chains from one sample in a study of shared clonotypes between healthy human individuals. Libraries were prepared by immunoSEQ multiplex PCR; TCRdb keeps only in-frame clonotypes and omits some of them. Here the sample spans under 600,000 clones, nearly 98% being singletons. Input material: naive CD8+ T cells sorted from blood. These TCRs come from a man aged 25-45 years in good health. CDR3s leave out the opening cysteine and the closing phenylalanine or tryptophan. D genes are given only for firm matches. The size of a clone is reported for some rows only, either as once, few or many, or as a class for expanded clones.

CDR3: ASSAGTGTYEQY
V: TRBV27
J: TRBJ2-7
size: -
D: TRBD1

CDR3: AGQFDLSYEQY
V: TRBV2
J: TRBJ2-7
size: once
D: -

CDR3: ASRGGSYNEQF
V: TRBV5-1
J: TRBJ2-1
size: -
D: -

CDR3: ASSLGPAPGNTEAF
V: TRBV28
J: TRBJ1-1
size: -
D: -

CDR3: ASSLTSGRALDEQF
V: TRBV14
J: TRBJ2-1
size: -
D: TRBD2

CDR3: ASSVLSIEQF
V: TRBV2
J: TRBJ2-1
size: -
D: -

CDR3: ASSVDGTSVSYEQY
V: TRBV9
J: TRBJ2-7
size: -
D: TRBD2

CDR3: ATSTSSLGYEQY
V: TRBV15
J: TRBJ2-7
size: once
D: -

CDR3: ASSSRDRASIRRTSDGDTQY
V: TRBV13
J: TRBJ2-3
size: -
D: -

CDR3: SALGETQY
V: TRBV29-1
J: TRBJ2-5
size: -
D: -

CDR3: AVSAGTSQF
V: TRBV11-2
J: TRBJ2-1
size: -
D: -

CDR3: ASSAPSAYEQY
V: TRBV9
J: TRBJ2-7
size: -
D: -

CDR3: ASSYAGGVETQY
V: TRBV6-5
J: TRBJ2-5
size: -
D: -

CDR3: ASSLGAVRAPQANYGYT
V: TRBV7-2
J: TRBJ1-2
size: -
D: -

CDR3: ASSEARGTVLYQPQH
V: TRBV6-1
J: TRBJ1-5
size: -
D: TRBD1

CDR3: ASSLAHGSYEQY
V: TRBV7-9
J: TRBJ2-7
size: -
D: -

CDR3: ASSNRDRGIGYGYT
V: TRBV9
J: TRBJ1-2
size: -
D: TRBD1

CDR3: ASSPLGISYEQY
V: TRBV7-2
J: TRBJ2-7
size: -
D: -

CDR3: SVDGGKGYEQY
V: TRBV29-1
J: TRBJ2-7
size: -
D: TRBD2

CDR3: ASSLAGSRGTEQY
V: TRBV7-8
J: TRBJ2-7
size: -
D: -